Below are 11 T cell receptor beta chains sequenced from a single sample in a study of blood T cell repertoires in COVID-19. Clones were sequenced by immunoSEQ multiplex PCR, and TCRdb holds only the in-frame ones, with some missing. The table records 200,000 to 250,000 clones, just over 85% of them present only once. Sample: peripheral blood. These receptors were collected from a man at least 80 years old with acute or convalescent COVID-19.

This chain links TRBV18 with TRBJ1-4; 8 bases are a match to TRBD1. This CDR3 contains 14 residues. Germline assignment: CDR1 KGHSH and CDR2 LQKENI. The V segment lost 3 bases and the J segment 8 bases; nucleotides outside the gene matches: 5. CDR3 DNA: TGTGCCAGCTCACCCGGACAGGGTGTGGAAAAACTGTTTTTT. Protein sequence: CASSPGQGVEKLFF. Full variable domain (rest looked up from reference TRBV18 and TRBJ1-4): NAGVMQNPRHLVRRRGQEARLRCSPMKGHSHVYWYRQLPEEGLKFMVYLQKENIIDESGMPKERFSAEFPKEGPSILRIQQVVRGDSAAYFCASSPGQGVEKLFFGSGTQLSVL.

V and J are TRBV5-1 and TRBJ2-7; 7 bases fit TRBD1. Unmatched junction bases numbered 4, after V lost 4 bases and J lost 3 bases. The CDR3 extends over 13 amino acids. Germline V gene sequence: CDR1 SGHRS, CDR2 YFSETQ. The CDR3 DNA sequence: TGCGCCAGCAGCCCGGGACAGCTCTACGAGCAGTACTTC. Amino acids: CASSPGQLYEQYF.

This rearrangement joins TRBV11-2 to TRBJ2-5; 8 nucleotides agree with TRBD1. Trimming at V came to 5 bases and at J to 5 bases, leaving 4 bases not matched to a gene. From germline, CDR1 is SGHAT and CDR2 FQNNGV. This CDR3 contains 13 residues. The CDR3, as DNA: TGTGCCAGCAGCGCGACAGGGGTGGAGACCCAGTACTTC. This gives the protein CASSATGVETQYF.

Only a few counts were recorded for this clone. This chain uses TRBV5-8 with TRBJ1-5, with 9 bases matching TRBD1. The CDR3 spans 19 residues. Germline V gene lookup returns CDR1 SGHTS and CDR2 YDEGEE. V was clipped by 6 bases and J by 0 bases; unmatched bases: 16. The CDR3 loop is CASIRRPTGGGYSNQPQHF. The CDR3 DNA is TGTGCCAGCATCCGGCGGCCCACAGGGGGCGGATATAGCAATCAGCCCCAGCATTTT.

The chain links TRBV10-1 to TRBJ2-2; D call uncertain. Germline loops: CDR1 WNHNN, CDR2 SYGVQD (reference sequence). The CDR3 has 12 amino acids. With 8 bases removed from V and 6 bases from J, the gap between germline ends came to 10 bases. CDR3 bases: TGCGCCAGCGGCTTGGGCGCCGGGGAGCTGTTTTTT. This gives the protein CASGLGAGELFF.

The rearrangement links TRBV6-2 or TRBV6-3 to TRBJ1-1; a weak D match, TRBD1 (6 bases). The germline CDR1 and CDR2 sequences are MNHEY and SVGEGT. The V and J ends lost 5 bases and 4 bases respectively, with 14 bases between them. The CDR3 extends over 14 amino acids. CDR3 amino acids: CASSRQAGATEAFF. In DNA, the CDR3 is TGTGCCAGCAGTCGACAGGCAGGCGCCACTGAAGCTTTCTTT.

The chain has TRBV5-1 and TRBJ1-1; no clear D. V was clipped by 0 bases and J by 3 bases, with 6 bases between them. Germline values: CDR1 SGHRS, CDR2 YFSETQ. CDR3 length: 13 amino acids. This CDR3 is CASSLVPDTEAFF. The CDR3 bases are TGCGCCAGCAGCTTGGTCCCGGACACTGAAGCTTTCTTT.

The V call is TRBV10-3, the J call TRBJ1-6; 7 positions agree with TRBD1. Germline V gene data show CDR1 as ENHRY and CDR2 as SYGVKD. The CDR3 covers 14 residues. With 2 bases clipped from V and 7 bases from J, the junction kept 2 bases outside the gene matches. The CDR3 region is CAISEVQGNSPLHF. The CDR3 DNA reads TGTGCCATCAGTGAGGTACAGGGGAATTCACCCCTCCACTTT.

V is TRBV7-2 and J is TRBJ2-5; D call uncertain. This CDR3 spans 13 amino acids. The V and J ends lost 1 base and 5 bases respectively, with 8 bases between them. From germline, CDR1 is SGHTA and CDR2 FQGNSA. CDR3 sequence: CASSLVRRETQYF. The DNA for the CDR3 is TGTGCCAGCAGCTTAGTGAGGCGGGAGACCCAGTACTTC.

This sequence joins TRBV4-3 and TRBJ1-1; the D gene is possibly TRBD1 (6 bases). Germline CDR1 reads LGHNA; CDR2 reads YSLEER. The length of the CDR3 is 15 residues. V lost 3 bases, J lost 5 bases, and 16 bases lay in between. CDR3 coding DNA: TGCGCCAGCAGCCAGCCGGGACAACCGGGAACTGAAGCTTTCTTT. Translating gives CASSQPGQPGTEAFF.

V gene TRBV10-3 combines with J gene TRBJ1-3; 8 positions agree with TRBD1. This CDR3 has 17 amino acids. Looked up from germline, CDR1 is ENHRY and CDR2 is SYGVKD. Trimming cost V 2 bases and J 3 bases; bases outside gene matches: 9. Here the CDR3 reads CAISERHQGADGNTIYF. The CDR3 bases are TGTGCCATCAGTGAGCGCCACCAGGGGGCGGATGGAAACACCATATATTTT.